Listed here is a single TCR beta chain. The sample contains more than one DNA sequence encoding this CDR3. Germline V gene sequence: CDR1 SEHNR, CDR2 FQNEAQ (reference sequence). Trimming cost V 3 bases and J 4 bases; bases outside gene matches: 7. The CDR3 sequence is 15 residues long. It was with 60 Vbeta and 13 Jbeta primers that the PCR ran. Here immunoSEQ multiplex PCR was the method, and the copy in TCRdb shows in-frame clones only, minus some. The repertoire holds about 180,000 clones, around 80% seen once, with around 1.4% in the top ten. The sample belongs to a study of cytomegalovirus exposure and HLA in healthy donors.

The sequence derives from a girl aged 10-17 years in good health and CMV-seropositive. Sequenced input: PBMCs. The chain links TRBV7-9 to TRBJ2-3; 7 bases fit TRBD1. In DNA, the CDR3 is TGTGCCAGCAGCTTGGCCAGGGGGAGTGCAGATACGCAGTATTTT. It encodes CASSLARGSADTQYF.